The T cell receptor (beta chain) described here comes from a study of CD8+CD57+ T cells in acquired aplastic anemia. This clonotype was observed many times. Previously, flow cytometry had revealed CD8+CD57+ cell expansion in the patients chosen for sequencing. The CDR3 runs to 14 residues. Germline CDR1 and CDR2: SNHLY and FYNNEI. Trimming stripped 8 bases from V and 4 bases from J, with 15 bases between. Genomic DNA, serving as template, underwent TCR beta VDJ and CDR3 profiling. In TCRdb, the reads were re-called with MiXCR into one record per CDR3 protein. Among around 160,000 distinct CDR3 sequences, under 55% were seen once, and the ten largest hold 2.5% to 3.5%.

The sequenced sample consisted of sorted CD4+, CD8+, or CD8+CD57+ T cells (not recorded which) from PBMCs. This chain links TRBV2 with TRBJ1-5; D possibly corresponds to TRBD1 (6 bases). The TCR was taken from a human donor with aplastic anemia. The CDR3: CASGTRGSNQPQHF. The CDR3 DNA follows: TGTGCCAGCGGGACAAGGGGAAGTAATCAGCCCCAGCATTTT.